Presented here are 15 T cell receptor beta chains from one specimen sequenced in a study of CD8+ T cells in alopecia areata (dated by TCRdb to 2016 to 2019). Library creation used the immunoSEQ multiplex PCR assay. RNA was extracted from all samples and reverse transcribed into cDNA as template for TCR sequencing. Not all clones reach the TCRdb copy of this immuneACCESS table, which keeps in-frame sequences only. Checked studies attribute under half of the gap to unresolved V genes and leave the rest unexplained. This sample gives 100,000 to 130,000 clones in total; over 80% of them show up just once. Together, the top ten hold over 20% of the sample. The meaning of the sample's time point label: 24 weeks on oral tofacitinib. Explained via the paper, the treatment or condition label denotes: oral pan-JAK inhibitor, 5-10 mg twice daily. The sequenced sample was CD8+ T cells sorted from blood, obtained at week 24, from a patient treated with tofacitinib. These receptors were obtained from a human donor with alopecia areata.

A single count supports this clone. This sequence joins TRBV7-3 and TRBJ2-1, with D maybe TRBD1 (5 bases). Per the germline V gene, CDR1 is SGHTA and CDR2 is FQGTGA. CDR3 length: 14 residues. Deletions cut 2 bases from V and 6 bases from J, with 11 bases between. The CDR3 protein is CASSLSGSSNEQFF. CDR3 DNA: TGTGCCAGCAGCTTATCAGGGTCAAGCAATGAGCAGTTCTTC.

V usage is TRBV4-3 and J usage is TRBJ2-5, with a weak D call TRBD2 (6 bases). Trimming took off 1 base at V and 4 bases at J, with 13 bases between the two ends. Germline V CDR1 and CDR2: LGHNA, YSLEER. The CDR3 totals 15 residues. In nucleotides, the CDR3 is TGCGCCAGCAGCCAAGTTGACGGGGGTGGAGAGACCCAGTACTTC. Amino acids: CASSQVDGGGETQYF.

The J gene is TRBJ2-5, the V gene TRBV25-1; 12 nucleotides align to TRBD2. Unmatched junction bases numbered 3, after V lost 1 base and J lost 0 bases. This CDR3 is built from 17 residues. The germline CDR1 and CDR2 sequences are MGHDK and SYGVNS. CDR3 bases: TGTGCCAGCAGTGAATCCTGGACTAGCGGGGACCAAGAGACCCAGTACTTC. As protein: CASSESWTSGDQETQYF.

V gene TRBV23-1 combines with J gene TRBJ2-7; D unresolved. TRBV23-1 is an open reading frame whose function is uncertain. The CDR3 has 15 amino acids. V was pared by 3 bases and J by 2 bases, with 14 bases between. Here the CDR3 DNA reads TGCGCCAGCAGTCATCCGCTTGGGGAAGCCTACGAGCAGTACTTC. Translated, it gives CASSHPLGEAYEQYF.

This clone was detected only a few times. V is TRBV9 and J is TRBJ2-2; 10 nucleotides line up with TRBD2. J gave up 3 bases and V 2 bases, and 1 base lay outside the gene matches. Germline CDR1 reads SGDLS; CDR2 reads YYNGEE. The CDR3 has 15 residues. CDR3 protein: CASSVTSGDTGELFF. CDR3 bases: TGTGCCAGCAGCGTTACTAGCGGGGACACCGGGGAGCTGTTTTTT.

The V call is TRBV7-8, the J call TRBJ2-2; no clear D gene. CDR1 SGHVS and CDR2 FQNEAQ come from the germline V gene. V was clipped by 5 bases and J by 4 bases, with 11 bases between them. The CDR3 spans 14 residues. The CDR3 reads CASSLGSATGELFF. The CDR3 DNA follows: TGTGCCAGCAGCCTAGGGTCGGCCACCGGGGAGCTGTTTTTT.

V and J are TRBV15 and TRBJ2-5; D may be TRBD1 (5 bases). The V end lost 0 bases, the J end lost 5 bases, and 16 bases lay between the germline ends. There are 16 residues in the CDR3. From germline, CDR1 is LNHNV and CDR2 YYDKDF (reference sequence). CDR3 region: CATSRDQSGWKETQYF. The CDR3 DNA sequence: TGTGCCACCAGCAGAGATCAGTCAGGGTGGAAGGAGACCCAGTACTTC.

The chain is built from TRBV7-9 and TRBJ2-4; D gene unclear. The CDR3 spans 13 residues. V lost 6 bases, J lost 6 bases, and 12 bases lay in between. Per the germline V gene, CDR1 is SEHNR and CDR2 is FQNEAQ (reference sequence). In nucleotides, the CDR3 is TGTGCCAGCAGGGAAGCCTCGGGAAACATTCAGTACTTC. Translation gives CASREASGNIQYF.

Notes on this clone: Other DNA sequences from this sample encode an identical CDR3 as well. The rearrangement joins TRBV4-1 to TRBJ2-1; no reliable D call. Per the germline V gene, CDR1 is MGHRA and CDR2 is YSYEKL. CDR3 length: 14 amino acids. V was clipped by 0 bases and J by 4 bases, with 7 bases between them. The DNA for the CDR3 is TGCGCCAGCAGCCAAGAAGGGAATTACAATGAGCAGTTCTTC. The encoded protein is CASSQEGNYNEQFF.

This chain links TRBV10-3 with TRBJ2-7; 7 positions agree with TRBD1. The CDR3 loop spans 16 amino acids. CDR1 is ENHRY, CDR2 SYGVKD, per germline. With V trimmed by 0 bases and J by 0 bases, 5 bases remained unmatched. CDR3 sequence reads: CAISESKAGGSYEQYF. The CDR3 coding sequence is TGTGCCATCAGTGAGTCGAAGGCAGGGGGCTCCTACGAGCAGTACTTC.

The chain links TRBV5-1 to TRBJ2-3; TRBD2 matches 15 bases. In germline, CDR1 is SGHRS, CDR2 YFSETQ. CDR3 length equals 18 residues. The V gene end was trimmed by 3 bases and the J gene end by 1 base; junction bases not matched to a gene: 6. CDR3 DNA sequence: TGCGCCAGCAGCTCCGGACTAGCGGGGGGGCTTGGCACAGATACGCAGTATTTT. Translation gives CASSSGLAGGLGTDTQYF.

For the CDR3, the DNA is TGCAGCGTTAGGAAAGATACGCAGTATTTT. Protein: CSVRKDTQYF. The chain carries TRBV29-1 and TRBJ2-3; D is unclear. This CDR3 has 10 amino acids. V dropped 5 bases and J dropped 5 bases, with 5 bases sitting between them. Germline V lookup: CDR1 SQVTM, CDR2 ANQGSEA.

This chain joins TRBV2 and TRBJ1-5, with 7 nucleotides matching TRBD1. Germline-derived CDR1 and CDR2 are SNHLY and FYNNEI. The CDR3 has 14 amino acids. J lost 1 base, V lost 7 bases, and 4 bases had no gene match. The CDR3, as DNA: TGTGCCAGCACTGACAGGGAGAGCAATCAGCCCCAGCATTTT. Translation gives CASTDRESNQPQHF.

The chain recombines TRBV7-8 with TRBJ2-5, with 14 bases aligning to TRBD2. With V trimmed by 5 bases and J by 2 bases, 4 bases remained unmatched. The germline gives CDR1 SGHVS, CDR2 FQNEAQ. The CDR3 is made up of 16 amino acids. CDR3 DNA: TGTGCCAGCAGCCACTGGACTAGCGGGGGGCAAGAGACCCAGTACTTC. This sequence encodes CASSHWTSGGQETQYF.

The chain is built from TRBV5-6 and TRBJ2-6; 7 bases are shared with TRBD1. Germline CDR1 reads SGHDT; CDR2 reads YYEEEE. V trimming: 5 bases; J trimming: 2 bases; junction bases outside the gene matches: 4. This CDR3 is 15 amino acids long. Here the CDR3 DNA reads TGTGCCAGCAGAATACAGGGGACTGGGGCCAACGTCCTGACTTTC. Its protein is CASRIQGTGANVLTF.